The entry that follows covers one TCR beta chain sequence. The data were obtained in a study of blood T cell repertoires in COVID-19. Trimming removed 6 bases at V and 6 bases at J, with 14 bases between. This CDR3 contains 13 residues. CDR1 is LGHDT and CDR2 is YNNKEL in the germline V gene (reference sequence). TCRdb's copy holds only in-frame clones and misses some; the assay was immunoSEQ multiplex PCR. The sample has 200,000 to 250,000 clones; about 87% are singletons. The sequence was collected from a man in his 70s with acute or convalescent COVID-19. This chain joins TRBV3-1 (or the pseudogene TRBV3-2) and TRBJ1-1, with D perhaps TRBD1 (5 bases). The sequencing sample was made of peripheral blood. The CDR3: CASRTGGGAEAFF. The DNA for the CDR3 is TGTGCCAGCAGAACGGGGGGGGGTGCTGAAGCTTTCTTT.